Here is one TCR beta chain with its context. Its target is unknown. This entry is derived from a study of T cell responses to AZD1222 COVID-19 vaccine. Pooled in the analysis were second doses at about 4 or about 12 weeks. TCRdb keeps only in-frame clones here, not all; method: immunoSEQ multiplex PCR. Of 150,000 to 200,000 clones in the sample, 85% to 90% were seen once. Broader study findings: With dominance at 160-218 and 743-854, vaccine-associated CD4 TCRs spanned spike. Most donors were white British and more were female, and clonal diversity was possibly underestimated. Baseline seropositivity characterized only six AZD1222 recipients.

Germline-derived CDR1 and CDR2 are SGHRS and YFSETQ. CDR3 length: 13 amino acids. V was trimmed by 2 bases and J by 2 bases, leaving 4 bases between them. Sequenced here: peripheral blood, sampled 28 days after the second AZD1222 dose. The chain has TRBV5-1 and TRBJ1-4; D uncertain. The source of this sequence is an adult who received the AZD1222 COVID-19 vaccine. The CDR3: CASSFSTNEKLFF. The DNA of the CDR3 is TGCGCCAGCAGCTTTTCTACTAATGAAAAACTGTTTTTT.